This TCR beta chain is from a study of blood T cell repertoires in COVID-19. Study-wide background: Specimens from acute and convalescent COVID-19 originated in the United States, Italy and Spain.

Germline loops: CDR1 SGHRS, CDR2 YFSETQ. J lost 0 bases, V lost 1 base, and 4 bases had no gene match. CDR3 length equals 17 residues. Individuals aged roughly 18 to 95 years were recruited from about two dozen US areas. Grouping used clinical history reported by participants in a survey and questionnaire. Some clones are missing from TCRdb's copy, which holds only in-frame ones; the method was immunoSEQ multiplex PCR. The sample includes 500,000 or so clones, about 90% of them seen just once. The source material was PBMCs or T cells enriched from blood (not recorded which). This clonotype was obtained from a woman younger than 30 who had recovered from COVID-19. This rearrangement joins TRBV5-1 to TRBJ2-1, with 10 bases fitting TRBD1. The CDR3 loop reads CASSLRTGGISYNEQFF. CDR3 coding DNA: TGCGCCAGCAGCTTGCGGACAGGGGGTATCTCCTACAATGAGCAGTTCTTC.